This T cell receptor beta chain was captured by sequencing in a study of cytomegalovirus exposure and HLA in healthy donors. The CDR3 length is 13 residues. The J segment lost 0 bases and the V segment lost 11 bases, leaving 4 bases of the junction unmatched. Germline loops: CDR1 LNHDA, CDR2 SQIVND (reference sequence). In the PCR, 60 Vbeta and 13 Jbeta primers were used. Sequenced by immunoSEQ multiplex PCR; TCRdb stores in-frame clones only, minus some. The sample contains 140,000 to 150,000 clones, 60% to 75% of which appear only once. The rearrangement uses TRBV19 and TRBJ2-1, with TRBD2 matching 7 bases. What was sequenced was PBMCs. The source of this sequence is a man aged 25-45 years in good health and CMV-seronegative. The CDR3 DNA follows: TGTGCCGTGGGGGGGAGCTCCTACAATGAGCAGTTCTTC. It specifies CAVGGSSYNEQFF.